The 7 T cell receptor beta chains presented below share a single source sample, sequenced in a study of early T cells in non-severe SARS-CoV-2 infection. TCRdb re-derived calls from the 5' RACE reads in MiXCR, one entry per CDR3 protein. The sample has 50,000 to 65,000 distinct CDR3 sequences, under 15% seen once. Sequenced input: whole blood. These receptors were taken from an adult who was a healthcare worker with PCR-confirmed SARS-CoV-2 infection or an uninfected control (not recorded which).

This clonotype was observed a few times. This rearrangement joins TRBV18 to TRBJ2-7; TRBD1 agrees at 7 bases. The CDR3 covers 15 residues. V lost 0 bases to trimming and J lost 9 bases; unmatched junction nucleotides: 11. Germline V gene lookup returns CDR1 KGHSH and CDR2 LQKENI. The DNA for the CDR3 is TGTGCCAGCTCACCACCAGACAGGGTTTATACGGTGCAGTACTTC. This translates into CASSPPDRVYTVQYF.

The genes are TRBV7-8 and TRBJ2-6; possibly TRBD1 or TRBD2 for D (5 bases each). Trimming removed 8 bases at V and 4 bases at J, with 18 bases between. Per germline, CDR1 SGHVS and CDR2 FQNEAQ. CDR3 length: 16 residues. This CDR3 reads CASPGQDFAGANVLTF. CDR3 bases: TGTGCCAGCCCGGGGCAGGATTTTGCGGGGGCCAACGTCCTGACTTTC. Full variable domain (missing parts from reference TRBV7-8 and TRBJ2-6): GAGVSQSPRYKVAKRGQDVALRCDPISGHVSLFWYQQALGQGPEFLTYFQNEAQLDKSGLPSDRFFAERPEGSVSTLKIQRTQQEDSAVYLCASPGQDFAGANVLTFGAGSRLTVL.

This sequence joins TRBV7-9 and TRBJ1-4; D is unresolved. CDR3 length: 13 residues. Germline values: CDR1 SEHNR, CDR2 FQNEAQ (reference sequence). V lost 2 bases, J lost 5 bases, and 6 bases lay in between. In nucleotides, the CDR3 is TGTGCCAGCAGCTTAAGGGAGAATGAAAAACTGTTTTTT. This sequence encodes CASSLRENEKLFF.

There are a few counts of this clonotype. The chain joins TRBV7-6 to TRBJ2-7; D gene unclear. The CDR3 is 13 amino acids. In germline, CDR1 is SGHVS, CDR2 FNYEAQ. V gave up 4 bases and J gave up 5 bases, with 12 bases separating them. CDR3 sequence reads: CASSSPGIDEQYF. The DNA for the CDR3 is TGTGCCAGCAGCTCCCCTGGGATTGACGAGCAGTACTTC.

V is TRBV7-9 and J is TRBJ1-1; D call uncertain. The CDR3 is 13 residues long. Germline V gene lookup returns CDR1 SEHNR and CDR2 FQNEAQ (reference sequence). Trimming shortened V by 6 bases and J by 7 bases, and 15 bases separated the two germline ends. The DNA for the CDR3 is TGTGCCAGCAGAGGAAGAGGGTACGGTGAAGCTTTCTTT. As protein: CASRGRGYGEAFF.

This clonotype has a handful of counts. The chain couples TRBV10-1 to TRBJ1-1, with D unclear. Germline CDR1 reads WNHNN; CDR2 reads SYGVQD (reference sequence). The CDR3 has 14 amino acids. V was trimmed by 1 base and J by 1 base, leaving 7 bases between them. The CDR3 bases are TGCGCCAGCAGTGAGTACGGCGGGAACACTGAAGCTTTCTTT. Translating gives CASSEYGGNTEAFF.

The CDR3 spells CASSLGGQGGWNSPLHF. The CDR3 bases are TGTGCCAGCAGCTTGGGCGGACAGGGTGGCTGGAATTCACCCCTCCACTTT. This chain connects TRBV5-4 to TRBJ1-6; 8 bases are a match to TRBD1. V shed 0 bases, J shed 7 bases, and the junction held 9 bases outside the gene matches. The length of the CDR3 is 17 residues. Looked up from germline, CDR1 is SGHNT and CDR2 is YYREEE (reference sequence).